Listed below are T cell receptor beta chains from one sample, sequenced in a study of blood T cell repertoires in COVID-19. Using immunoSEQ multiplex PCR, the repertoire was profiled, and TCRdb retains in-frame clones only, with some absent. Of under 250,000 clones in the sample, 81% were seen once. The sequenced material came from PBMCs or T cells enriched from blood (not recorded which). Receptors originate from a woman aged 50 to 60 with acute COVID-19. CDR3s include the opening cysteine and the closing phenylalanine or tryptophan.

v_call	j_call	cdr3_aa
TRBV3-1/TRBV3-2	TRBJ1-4	CASSHQGVVEKLFF
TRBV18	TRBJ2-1	CASSPPNSPAYRAGGRNEQFF
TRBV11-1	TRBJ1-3	CASSFGMGRSGNTIYF
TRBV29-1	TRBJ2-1	CSVDKAGGPLGDEQFF
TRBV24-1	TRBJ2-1	CATSDSNRGDEQFF
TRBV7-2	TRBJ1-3	CASSKLTVSGNTIYF
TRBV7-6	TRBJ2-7	CASSLEGQGDYEQYF
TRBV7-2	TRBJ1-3	CASSLGQGAGSGNTIYF
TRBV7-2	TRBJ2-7	CASSLSSPSFYEQYF
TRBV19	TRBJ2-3	CASRPSGGAWSTDTQYF
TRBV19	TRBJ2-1	CASSIVGINNEQFF
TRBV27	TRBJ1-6	CASSSGTGLGNSPLHF
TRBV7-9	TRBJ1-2	CASSLGWAHYGYTF
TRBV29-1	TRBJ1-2	CSVPGQENYGYTF
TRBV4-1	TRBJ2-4	CASSRTGTGKQYF
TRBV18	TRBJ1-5	CASSLARGGYSNQPQHF
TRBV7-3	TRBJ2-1	CASSRIDSNNEQFF
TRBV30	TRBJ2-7	CAWSTGLLGSYEQYF
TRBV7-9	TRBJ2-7	CASSFGALNEQYF
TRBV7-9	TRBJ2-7	CASSHFVGQGAHEQYF
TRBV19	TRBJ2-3	CASSMGPGFTDTQYF
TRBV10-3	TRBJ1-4	CAIRLVTVKDRYWEKLFF
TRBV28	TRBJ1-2	CASSIDSYGYTF
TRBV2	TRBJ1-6	CASRSDRAANSPLHF
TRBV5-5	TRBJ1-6	CASSLGPTGSNSPLHF
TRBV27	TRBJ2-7	CASSFNFWTGSHEQYF
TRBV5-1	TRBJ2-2	CASSLGQNTGELFF
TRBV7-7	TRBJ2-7	CASSYTSPGHYSYEQYF
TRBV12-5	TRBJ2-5	CASGLAFMGGDSGTQYF
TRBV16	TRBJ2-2	CASSQSGKYTGELFF
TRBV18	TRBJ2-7	CASSPRSGTSGIYEQYF
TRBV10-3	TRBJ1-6	CAISDFGSNSPLHF
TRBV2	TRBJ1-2	CASRASQGSLSYGYTF
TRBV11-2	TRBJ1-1	CASSGQAITAFF
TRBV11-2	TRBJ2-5	CASSYTPLSSETQYF
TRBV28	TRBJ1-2	CASSSGQGPSRGWTF
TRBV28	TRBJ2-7	CASGGGYTYEQYF
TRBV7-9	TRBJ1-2	CASSPQGNYGYTF
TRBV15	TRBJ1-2	CATSSPMGQGGGYGYTF
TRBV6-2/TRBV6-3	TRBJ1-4	CASSPAGVDNEKLFF
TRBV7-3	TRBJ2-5	CASSRSYQETQYF
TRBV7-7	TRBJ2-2	CASSSSGGLNTGELFF
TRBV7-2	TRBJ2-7	CASSFDKRRAVYEQYF
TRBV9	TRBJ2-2	CASSVGSGGANTGELFF
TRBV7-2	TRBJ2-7	CASSLDRVGYEQYF
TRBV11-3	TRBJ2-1	CASSSRGSGASYNEQFF
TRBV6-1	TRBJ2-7	CASSSLGPPGDEQYF